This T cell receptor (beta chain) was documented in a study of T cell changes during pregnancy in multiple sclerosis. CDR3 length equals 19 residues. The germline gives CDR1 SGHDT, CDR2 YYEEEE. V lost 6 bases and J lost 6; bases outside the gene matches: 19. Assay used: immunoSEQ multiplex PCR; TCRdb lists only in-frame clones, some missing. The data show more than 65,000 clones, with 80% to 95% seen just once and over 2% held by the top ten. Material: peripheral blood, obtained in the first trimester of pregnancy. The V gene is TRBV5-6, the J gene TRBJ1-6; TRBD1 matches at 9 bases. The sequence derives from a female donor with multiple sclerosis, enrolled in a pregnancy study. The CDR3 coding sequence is TGTGCCAGCAACTCGGGACAGGGCCTCCCGATAGCGCTTAATTCACCCCTCCACTTT. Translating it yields CASNSGQGLPIALNSPLHF.